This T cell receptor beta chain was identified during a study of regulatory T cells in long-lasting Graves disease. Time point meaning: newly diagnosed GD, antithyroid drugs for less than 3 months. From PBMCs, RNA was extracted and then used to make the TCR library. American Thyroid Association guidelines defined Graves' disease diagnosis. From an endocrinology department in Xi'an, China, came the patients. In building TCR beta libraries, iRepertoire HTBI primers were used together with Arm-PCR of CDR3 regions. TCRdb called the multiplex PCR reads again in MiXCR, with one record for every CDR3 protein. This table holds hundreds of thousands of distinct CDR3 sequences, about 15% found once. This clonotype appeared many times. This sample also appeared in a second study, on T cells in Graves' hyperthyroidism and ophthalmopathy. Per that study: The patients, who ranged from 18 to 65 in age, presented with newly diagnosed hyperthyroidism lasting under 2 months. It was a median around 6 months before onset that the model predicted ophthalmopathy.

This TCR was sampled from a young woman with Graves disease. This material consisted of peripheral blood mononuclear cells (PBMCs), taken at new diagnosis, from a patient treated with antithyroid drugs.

This chain's CDR3 is CASSLLAGASTDTQYF. Written as DNA, the CDR3 is TGTGCCAGCAGCTTACTAGCGGGAGCAAGCACAGATACGCAGTATTTT. The gene calls are TRBV7-3 and TRBJ2-3, with TRBD2 matching 10 bases. Germline V gene sequence: CDR1 SGHTA, CDR2 FQGTGA. CDR3 length: 16 amino acids. After removal of 2 bases from V and 0 bases from J, the junction contained 2 bases not matched to a gene.